This TCR beta chain was sequenced for a study of shared clonotypes between healthy human individuals. V lost 2 bases and J 0 bases, leaving 9 bases between the germline ends. The CDR3 length is 15 residues. From germline, CDR1 is SGHRS and CDR2 YFSETQ. The study, taken as a whole, reports: Around 5.3% of naive CD4 clonotypes were shared across a few donors.

Clones were sequenced by immunoSEQ multiplex PCR, and TCRdb holds only the in-frame ones, with some missing. The sample lists about 2.4 million clones; 93% were seen once. Concerning this clone itself: Its antigen is unidentified.

The chain couples TRBV5-1 to TRBJ1-5; maybe TRBD1 (5 bases). The sequence was collected from a man between 18 and 35 years old in good health. Some clones in this sample may be carry-over from other donors' samples. Source material: naive CD4+ T cells from PBMCs. Regarding subset: CD45RA+ positively selected. The CDR3 loop is CASSFGGYSNQPQHF. CDR3 DNA sequence: TGCGCCAGCAGCTTCGGGGGTTATAGCAATCAGCCCCAGCATTTT.